This paragraph covers one TCR beta chain sequence. Its antigen is as yet unknown. The data derive from a study of cytomegalovirus exposure and HLA in healthy donors. Study-level information: Of the donors genotyped, several hundred in all, 75% to 90% fell in the Caucasian-associated ancestry cluster. General study findings and limits: There were some V segments, including TRBV6-2 and TRBV6-3, excluded as indistinguishable. When the data were analyzed later, several of the most significant clusters appeared to be linked to common viral pathogens.

Trimming at V came to 7 bases and at J to 7 bases, leaving 10 bases not matched to a gene. From germline, CDR1 is SQVTM and CDR2 ANQGSEA. The CDR3 has 12 amino acids. The PCR contained 60 Vbeta and 13 Jbeta primers. Sequencing used immunoSEQ multiplex PCR; TCRdb keeps in-frame clones, though not all of them. The sample contains more than 100,000 clones, 60% to 85% of which appear only once. This chain uses TRBV29-1 with TRBJ2-7; the match to TRBD1 covers 7 bases. The sample comprised PBMCs. The clonotype was recovered from a woman in her thirties or forties in good health and CMV-seronegative. The CDR3 DNA reads TGCAGCGCCGCCGACAGGGTCGGAGAGCAGTACTTC. This encodes CSAADRVGEQYF.